These 10 T cell receptor beta chains were sequenced from one sample in a study of neurological immune-mediated disorders. TCRdb redid the calling of the 5' RACE reads with MiXCR, one entry per CDR3 protein. The sample lists some 28,000 distinct CDR3 sequences, 12% seen once, with 6% to 8.5% in the top ten. Sequencing was carried out using PBMCs. These receptors were taken from a man in his sixties in good health.

This clonotype was detected ten times or more. The CDR3 here is CASSSQVQAWTDTQYF. Written as DNA, the CDR3 is TGTGCCAGCAGCTCCCAGGTGCAGGCTTGGACAGATACGCAGTATTTT. The chain links TRBV7-2 to TRBJ2-3; D uncertain. CDR3 length: 16 amino acids. V gave up 4 bases and J gave up 3 bases, with 17 bases separating them. Germline CDR1 reads SGHTA; CDR2 reads FQGNSA. The variable domain in full, with the rest retrieved from reference TRBV7-2 and TRBJ2-3, is GAGVSQSPSNKVTEKGKDVELRCDPISGHTALYWYRQSLGQGLEFLIYFQGNSAPDKSGLPSDRFSAERTGGSVSTLTIQRTQQEDSAVYLCASSSQVQAWTDTQYFGPGTRLTVL.

The chain has TRBV20-1 and TRBJ2-2, with 9 bases matching TRBD2. The junction had 9 bases not matched to a gene; V was cut back by 1 base and J by 6 bases. The germline V gene encodes CDR1 DFQATT and CDR2 SNEGSKA (reference sequence). The CDR3 totals 16 residues. The CDR3 sequence is CSARAREGGSPGELFF. The CDR3 coding sequence is TGCAGTGCTAGAGCGCGGGAGGGCGGGTCGCCCGGGGAGCTGTTTTTT.

This clonotype occurred many times. The chain has TRBV5-6 and TRBJ2-7; D is unclear. The CDR3 is made up of 13 amino acids. The germline V and J ends were trimmed by 0 bases and 4 bases, with 8 bases remaining between them. CDR1 and CDR2 (germline): SGHDT, YYEEEE. CDR3 sequence (DNA): TGTGCCAGCAGCTTGGCTGGCGTTTACGAGCAGTACTTC. Amino acid sequence: CASSLAGVYEQYF.

This clonotype was seen many times. DNA for the CDR3: TGTGCCAGCAGCCCGGGGACTAGCGGCGATACGCAGTATTTT. This gives the protein CASSPGTSGDTQYF. V and J are TRBV3-1 and TRBJ2-3; 11 nucleotides align to TRBD2. Trimming took 4 bases from V and 6 from J; bases not matched to a gene: 3. CDR1 LGHDT and CDR2 YNNKEL come from the germline V gene (reference sequence). This CDR3 contains 14 residues.

This clonotype was counted at least ten times. The chain employs TRBV13 and TRBJ2-1, with TRBD1 as a possible D gene (6 bases). The CDR3 is 16 residues long. Germline V gives CDR1 PRHDT, CDR2 FYEKMQ (reference sequence). V lost 5 bases, J lost 7 bases, and 21 bases lay in between. CDR3 nucleotides: TGTGCCAGCAGCCCAGACTGGTTCAGGGGATGGAATGAGCAGTTCTTC. It specifies CASSPDWFRGWNEQFF.

This clonotype was detected many times. The rearrangement links TRBV12-3 or TRBV12-4 to TRBJ2-1, with TRBD2 identical over 9 bases. The J segment lost 5 bases and the V segment lost 6 bases, leaving 5 bases of the junction unmatched. The CDR3 consists of 14 residues. The CDR3 spells CASRPGLADNEQFF. CDR3 DNA sequence: TGTGCCAGCAGACCGGGACTAGCTGACAATGAGCAGTTCTTC.

The chain uses TRBV7-2 and TRBJ2-7, with TRBD1 identical over 8 bases. CDR1 is SGHTA and CDR2 is FQGNSA in the germline V gene. This CDR3 is built from 14 residues. J was trimmed by 2 bases and V by 4 bases; bases with no gene match: 4. CDR3 bases: TGTGCCAGCAGCTCTTGGACAGGGCCCTACGAGCAGTACTTC. This translates into CASSSWTGPYEQYF.

This clonotype has at least ten counts. This chain links TRBV13 with TRBJ1-2; TRBD1 matches 7 bases. The CDR3 runs to 13 residues. The J segment lost 4 bases and the V segment lost 3 bases, leaving 2 bases of the junction unmatched. CDR1 is PRHDT, CDR2 FYEKMQ, per germline (reference sequence). For the CDR3, the DNA is TGTGCCAGCAGCTTTGGGACAGCCTATGGCTACACCTTC. This translates into CASSFGTAYGYTF.

This clonotype occurred many times. This chain uses TRBV12-3 or TRBV12-4 with TRBJ1-5, with a weak D call TRBD1 (6 bases). V lost 3 bases and J lost 4, with 10 bases in between. The CDR3 has 14 amino acids. The CDR3 here is CASSFGQRNQPQHF. CDR3 sequence (DNA): TGTGCCAGCAGTTTTGGACAGCGAAATCAGCCCCAGCATTTT.

Many counts were recorded for this clonotype. J is TRBJ2-1 and V is TRBV28; 12 bases map to TRBD2. J was trimmed by 4 bases and V by 4 bases; bases with no gene match: 5. The CDR3 is 16 residues long. The germline V gene has CDR1 MDHEN and CDR2 SYDVKM. The CDR3, as DNA: TGTGCCAGCAGTTCAAGACTAGCGGGAGTGTACAATGAGCAGTTCTTC. Translated, it gives CASSSRLAGVYNEQFF.